These 27 T cell receptor beta chains originate from one sample sequenced in a study of shared clonotypes between healthy human individuals. Profiling relied on immunoSEQ multiplex PCR, and the TCRdb table lists in-frame clones only, not all of them. This table holds about 2.3 million clones, 85% to 95% found once. The sample was naive CD4+ T cells from PBMCs. The subset is: CD45RA+ positively selected. The receptors were sampled from a man between 18 and 29 years old in good health. Some clones in this sample may be carry-over from other donors' samples.

This clone was seen only a few times. The chain combines TRBV6-4 with TRBJ1-1; the D gene is possibly TRBD1 (6 bases). V shed 0 bases and J shed 11 bases, with 16 bases lying between them. The CDR3 extends over 14 amino acids. CDR1 is MRHNA and CDR2 is SNTAGT in the germline V gene. In DNA form, the CDR3 reads TGTGCCAGCAGTGACTCGAGTAAATCCCAGGGGGCTTTCTTT. Amino acid sequence: CASSDSSKSQGAFF.

V gene TRBV28 combines with J gene TRBJ2-3; D ambiguous. CDR3 length: 14 amino acids. CDR1 MDHEN and CDR2 SYDVKM come from the germline V gene. The germline V and J ends were trimmed by 8 bases and 2 bases, with 14 bases remaining between them. The chain's CDR3 is CASRVNADTDTQYF. As DNA, the CDR3 is TGTGCCAGCCGCGTTAATGCAGACACAGATACGCAGTATTTT.

This clone was recorded once. The chain links TRBV7-3 to TRBJ1-2; D may be TRBD1 (6 bases). CDR1 is SGHTA and CDR2 is FQGTGA in the germline V gene. The CDR3 length is 15 residues. V was cut by 4 bases and J by 8 bases, with 20 bases left in between. The CDR3 DNA reads as TGTGCCAGCAGCTCCAGCACCCGGACAGTCAGGGGCTACACCTTC. Translated: CASSSSTRTVRGYTF.

This clone showed up just a few times. This specimen includes other DNA sequences encoding the same CDR3. This sequence joins TRBV29-1 and TRBJ2-1; D remains unclear. The V end was cut by 4 bases, the J end by 6 bases, with 4 bases between. Germline V gene data show CDR1 as SQVTM and CDR2 as ANQGSEA. CDR3 size: 10 residues. The CDR3 DNA sequence: TGCAGCGTTGGGGTCAATGAGCAGTTCTTC. Translation gives CSVGVNEQFF.

The CDR3 spells CASSLFWDTDAGELFF. For the CDR3, the DNA is TGTGCCAGCAGCTTATTCTGGGACACCGACGCCGGGGAGCTGTTTTTT. The chain recombines TRBV7-7 with TRBJ2-2; D might be TRBD1 (6 bases). The CDR3 runs to 16 residues. Trimming took off 2 bases at V and 6 bases at J, with 16 bases between the two ends. Germline values: CDR1 SSHAT, CDR2 FNYEAQ (reference sequence).

This clone showed up just once. This sequence joins TRBV15 and TRBJ2-1; 7 bases are a match to TRBD2. The CDR3 is 16 residues long. Germline lookup yields CDR1 LNHNV and CDR2 YYDKDF (reference sequence). V was pared by 1 base and J by 3 bases, with 6 bases of the junction left unmatched. CDR3 in DNA: TGTGCCACCAGCAGAGGGGGAGCGGGGAGCTACAATGAGCAGTTCTTC. Translation: CATSRGGAGSYNEQFF.

The gene calls are TRBV5-1 and TRBJ2-7; TRBD1 matches at 9 bases. CDR1 SGHRS and CDR2 YFSETQ come from the germline V gene. The CDR3 contains 15 residues. J was trimmed by 3 bases and V by 4 bases; bases with no gene match: 8. DNA of the CDR3: TGCGCCAGCAGCCAGGGGACAGGGAGGGTCTACGAGCAGTACTTC. Its translation: CASSQGTGRVYEQYF.

This chain links TRBV5-1 with TRBJ2-1, with TRBD2 matching over 8 bases. J lost 2 bases, V lost 2 bases, and 6 bases had no gene match. The CDR3 is 16 residues long. The germline V gene encodes CDR1 SGHRS and CDR2 YFSETQ. For the CDR3, the DNA is TGCGCCAGCAGCTTAGCTACGGGAGGGCCCTACAATGAGCAGTTCTTC. This encodes CASSLATGGPYNEQFF.

The chain joins TRBV19 to TRBJ2-1; D not resolved. Trimming removed 3 bases at V and 9 bases at J, with 6 bases between. The germline CDR1 and CDR2 sequences are LNHDA and SQIVND (reference sequence). CDR3 length: 11 residues. The CDR3, as DNA: TGTGCCAGTAGTATTGTTGGTGAGCAGTTCTTC. Protein: CASSIVGEQFF.

V is TRBV19 and J is TRBJ2-1, with 10 bases lining up with TRBD2. The germline V gene encodes CDR1 LNHDA and CDR2 SQIVND (reference sequence). The ends lost 7 bases at V and 5 bases at J; junction bases unmatched: 5. This CDR3 comprises 14 residues. The CDR3 DNA is TGTGCCAGTATCCCTAGCGGGAGTCACAATGAGCAGTTCTTC. This gives the protein CASIPSGSHNEQFF.

The J gene is TRBJ1-2, the V gene TRBV15, with D maybe TRBD1 (5 bases). V was trimmed by 8 bases and J by 7 bases, leaving 14 bases between them. Germline CDR1 and CDR2: LNHNV and YYDKDF (reference sequence). The length of the CDR3 is 12 residues. The CDR3 DNA is TGTGCCACCGCCCGGGGGGGTGTTGGCTACACCTTC. This translates into CATARGGVGYTF.

V and J are TRBV28 and TRBJ1-2; no clear D. The V and J ends lost 6 bases and 6 bases respectively, with 14 bases between them. The length of the CDR3 is 13 residues. CDR1 is MDHEN, CDR2 SYDVKM, per germline. The CDR3, as DNA: TGTGCCAGCAGGCCCCCGGGGTCTGATGGCTACACCTTC. This gives the protein CASRPPGSDGYTF.

The V call is TRBV5-1, the J call TRBJ1-1; D remains unclear. Trimming pared 3 bases from V and 2 bases from J, leaving 11 bases between. The CDR3 is made up of 14 amino acids. Germline V CDR1 and CDR2: SGHRS, YFSETQ. The CDR3 DNA sequence: TGCGCCAGCAGCTGGGAGGGAGCAAACACTGAAGCTTTCTTT. This sequence encodes CASSWEGANTEAFF.

The V call is TRBV6-5, the J call TRBJ1-2; the D gene is possibly TRBD1 (6 bases). This CDR3 is built from 14 residues. CDR1 and CDR2 from the germline V gene are MNHEY and SVGAGI. The V and J ends lost 7 bases and 3 bases respectively, with 15 bases between them. The CDR3 protein is CASKRGAEDYGYTF. CDR3 nucleotides: TGTGCCAGCAAACGGGGGGCGGAGGACTATGGCTACACCTTC.

In its sample, this clone was seen once. The V and J genes are TRBV7-9 and TRBJ1-4; no clear D. The germline V and J ends were trimmed by 1 base and 0 bases, with 6 bases remaining between them. CDR3 length: 15 amino acids. CDR1 is SEHNR, CDR2 FQNEAQ, per germline (reference sequence). The CDR3 sequence: CASSLDTATNEKLFF. The CDR3 DNA reads as TGTGCCAGCAGCTTAGATACAGCAACTAATGAAAAACTGTTTTTT.

This clone was detected once. V is TRBV9 and J is TRBJ2-1, with D possibly TRBD2 on 6 matching bases. Trimming removed 2 bases at V and 8 bases at J, with 14 bases between. There are 14 residues in the CDR3. Germline values: CDR1 SGDLS, CDR2 YYNGEE. CDR3 coding DNA: TGTGCCAGCAGCGTTTTACGTGGCGGGGATGAGCAGTTCTTC. Amino acids: CASSVLRGGDEQFF.

A word on this clone: Other nucleotide sequences in the sample specify the same CDR3. CDR3 protein: CASSLQGGDTQYF. The CDR3, as DNA: TGTGCCAGCAGTTTACAGGGGGGAGATACGCAGTATTTT. The chain joins TRBV28 to TRBJ2-3, with a weak D call TRBD1 (7 bases). Germline values: CDR1 MDHEN, CDR2 SYDVKM. V shed 2 bases and J shed 5 bases, with 8 bases lying between them. CDR3 length: 13 residues.

This clone was found once. The chain employs TRBV5-1 and TRBJ2-2; possibly TRBD2 for D (5 bases). The CDR3 runs 16 residues. Trimming pared 0 bases from V and 2 bases from J, leaving 11 bases between. Germline CDR1 is SGHRS and CDR2 is YFSETQ. Written as DNA, the CDR3 is TGCGCCAGCAGCTTGGCTCGGCGGGCTAACACCGGGGAGCTGTTTTTT. Protein product: CASSLARRANTGELFF.

The rearrangement uses TRBV4-2 and TRBJ1-4, with D possibly TRBD1 on 5 matching bases. The CDR3 is 19 amino acids. Germline V lookup: CDR1 LGHNA, CDR2 YNFKEQ. Trimming removed 0 bases from V and 6 bases from J, with 23 bases in between. The CDR3 DNA follows: TGTGCCAGCAGCCAAGATGGCCGGGACGGTGCTGGGGGGGATGAAAAACTGTTTTTT. Translated: CASSQDGRDGAGGDEKLFF.

The chain carries TRBV9 and TRBJ2-3; D might be TRBD2 (6 bases). V lost 6 bases, J lost 0 bases, and 14 bases lay in between. CDR3 length: 15 residues. Germline lookup yields CDR1 SGDLS and CDR2 YYNGEE. CDR3 protein: CASTTLGGSTDTQYF. The CDR3 DNA reads as TGTGCCAGCACCACCCTTGGAGGGAGCACAGATACGCAGTATTTT.

The V call is TRBV19, the J call TRBJ1-2; 7 bases map to TRBD1. The CDR3 totals 15 residues. V shed 1 base, J shed 4 bases, and the junction held 6 bases outside the gene matches. Germline lookup yields CDR1 LNHDA and CDR2 SQIVND (reference sequence). CDR3 DNA sequence: TGTGCCAGTAGTATAGTCGCGGGACAGAGCTATGGCTACACCTTC. Translation gives CASSIVAGQSYGYTF.

This clone showed up just once. The chain links TRBV7-3 to TRBJ1-1, with TRBD1 matching over 7 bases. The V gene end was trimmed by 4 bases and the J gene end by 7 bases; junction bases not matched to a gene: 9. The CDR3 is 14 residues long. Germline lookup yields CDR1 SGHTA and CDR2 FQGTGA. Written as DNA, the CDR3 is TGTGCCAGCAGCTCTAGGACAGGCCAACGTGAAGCTTTCTTT. This gives the protein CASSSRTGQREAFF. Complete variable domain (other parts from reference TRBV7-3 and TRBJ1-1): GAGVSQTPSNKVTEKGKYVELRCDPISGHTALYWYRQSLGQGPEFLIYFQGTGAADDSGLPNDRFFAVRPEGSVSTLKIQRTERGDSAVYLCASSSRTGQREAFFGQGTRLTVV.

V usage is TRBV5-1 and J usage is TRBJ2-1; D remains unclear. The ends were cut back, 4 bases at V and 7 bases at J, with 12 bases in the middle. There are 13 residues in the CDR3. Germline-derived CDR1 and CDR2 are SGHRS and YFSETQ. The chain's CDR3 is CASSPQAVNEQFF. The CDR3 DNA follows: TGCGCCAGCAGCCCCCAGGCAGTTAATGAGCAGTTCTTC.

This chain joins TRBV6-4 and TRBJ2-3; 9 positions agree with TRBD2. This CDR3 is 15 amino acids long. Germline V lookup: CDR1 MRHNA, CDR2 SNTAGT. Losses at the gene ends were 6 bases for V and 3 bases for J; bases not matched to a gene: 7. CDR3 in DNA: TGTGCCAGCAGGGAATTGGGACTAGCAACAGATACGCAGTATTTT. Translated: CASRELGLATDTQYF.

Only one count was recorded for this clone. The chain is built from TRBV5-8 and TRBJ2-1, with TRBD2 identical over 8 bases. J lost 8 bases, V lost 3 bases, and 19 bases had no gene match. Per the germline V gene, CDR1 is SGHTS and CDR2 is YDEGEE. The CDR3 loop spans 18 amino acids. The CDR3 coding sequence is TGTGCCAGCAGCTCCCCCGCTCGCGGGACTAGGCATCTTCATGAGCAGTTCTTC. Amino acids: CASSSPARGTRHLHEQFF.

The chain recombines TRBV25-1 with TRBJ2-6, with D hard to call. Germline CDR1 MGHDK, CDR2 SYGVNS. This CDR3 spans 14 amino acids. Trimming took off 8 bases at V and 0 bases at J, with 8 bases between the two ends. The CDR3 here is CASSDPSGANVLTF. CDR3 coding DNA: TGTGCCAGCTCCGACCCCTCTGGGGCCAACGTCCTGACTTTC.

The chain links TRBV11-2 to TRBJ2-5, with 7 nucleotides matching TRBD1. CDR1 SGHAT and CDR2 FQNNGV come from the germline V gene. Trimming cost V 6 bases and J 2 bases; bases outside gene matches: 12. The CDR3 has 16 amino acids. The CDR3 sequence is CASSLHPGQLQETQYF. In DNA form, the CDR3 reads TGTGCCAGCAGTTTACACCCGGGACAGCTACAAGAGACCCAGTACTTC.